The source of this T cell receptor beta chain is a study of T cell repertoires in cytomegalovirus infection. Turning to the study itself: Matching HLA type and CMV infection were both indicated by public TCR beta signatures.

Broader study findings: Predominance within the ex vivo response was attributable to HLA-C-restricted CMV-specific TCR beta clonotypes.

TCRdb analysed the reads with MiXCR anew, one entry per CDR3 protein. The sample contains 150,000 to 200,000 distinct CDR3 sequences, about a tenth of which appear only once. This clonotype has at least ten counts. Its antigen is unknown. The CDR3 consists of 14 residues. Germline V gene lookup returns CDR1 SNHLY and CDR2 FYNNEI. V lost 6 bases, J lost 0 bases, and 5 bases stayed unmatched. Sample: PBMCs. The V and J genes are TRBV2 and TRBJ2-7, with 7 bases fitting TRBD1. The TCR was taken from a human donor in good health (CMV status not recorded). Some clones in this sample may be carry-over from other donors' samples. The CDR3 DNA reads as TGTGCCAGCAGGTCGGGACAGACCTCCTACGAGCAGTACTTC. The encoded protein is CASRSGQTSYEQYF.